Listed here are 23 T cell receptor beta chains from one sample, sequenced in a study of T cell responses to AZD1222 COVID-19 vaccine. TCRdb keeps only in-frame clones here, not all; method: immunoSEQ multiplex PCR. The sample lists approximately 150,000 clones, about nine tenths occurring once. Material: peripheral blood, obtained on day 0 of AZD1222 vaccination. The receptors shown here come from an adult in good health.

This rearrangement joins TRBV3-1 (or the pseudogene TRBV3-2) to TRBJ1-2, with a weak D call TRBD1 (5 bases). Germline CDR1 LGHDT, CDR2 YNNKEL (reference sequence). Trimming cost V 3 bases and J 8 bases, with 13 bases left between them. The CDR3 runs to 13 residues. Written as DNA, the CDR3 is TGTGCCAGCAGCCAGGCTACAGGAAGAGGCTACACCTTC. Translating it yields CASSQATGRGYTF.

The sample holds a few counts of this clone. This rearrangement joins TRBV2 to TRBJ1-5; the D gene is possibly TRBD1 (5 bases). Trimming cost V 6 bases and J 1 base, with 10 bases left between them. This CDR3 contains 14 residues. Germline-derived CDR1 and CDR2 are SNHLY and FYNNEI. This chain's CDR3 is CASRPGLSNQPQHF. CDR3 DNA: TGTGCCAGCAGGCCAGGGCTGAGCAATCAGCCCCAGCATTTT.

This chain uses TRBV5-1 with TRBJ1-5, with D unclear. The V gene lost 2 bases and the J gene lost 7 bases, with 10 bases spanning the gap. The CDR3 covers 13 residues. The germline gives CDR1 SGHRS, CDR2 YFSETQ. CDR3 loop: CASSFFPGQPQHF. In DNA form, the CDR3 reads TGCGCCAGCAGCTTTTTCCCGGGACAGCCCCAGCATTTT.

V is TRBV27 and J is TRBJ2-5; 10 bases are a match to TRBD2. The CDR3 totals 16 residues. The V gene end was trimmed by 5 bases and the J gene end by 3 bases; junction bases not matched to a gene: 9. Per germline, CDR1 MNHEY and CDR2 SMNVEV (reference sequence). The CDR3 protein is CASSPPLLAGKETQYF. As DNA, the CDR3 is TGTGCCAGCAGTCCCCCCCTACTAGCGGGAAAAGAGACCCAGTACTTC.

The chain recombines TRBV11-2 with TRBJ2-7; D unresolved. CDR1 is SGHAT and CDR2 is FQNNGV in the germline V gene. The CDR3 spans 15 residues. V lost 0 bases, J lost 0 bases, and 9 bases lay in between. Here the CDR3 reads CASSLDRGRSYEQYF. The CDR3 bases are TGTGCCAGCAGCTTAGATCGTGGCCGCTCCTACGAGCAGTACTTC.

The V and J genes are TRBV7-2 and TRBJ1-2; 8 nucleotides agree with TRBD1. Germline-derived CDR1 and CDR2 are SGHTA and FQGNSA. The trim removed 5 bases at V and 4 bases at J, leaving 15 bases unmatched. The CDR3 consists of 17 residues. In nucleotides, the CDR3 is TGTGCCAGCAGCACCAGCTTCCAGGGGGCGGGCGGCTATGGCTACACCTTC. Its translation is CASSTSFQGAGGYGYTF.

The chain carries TRBV6-2 or TRBV6-3 and TRBJ1-2; unclear D gene. The CDR3 spans 15 residues. The V gene's germline CDR1 is MNHEY and CDR2 SVGEGT. Trimming left V 2 bases short and J 3 bases short, with 13 bases between. The CDR3 nucleotides read TGTGCCAGCAGTTACCGGACGACCAACGACTATGGCTACACCTTC. This codes for CASSYRTTNDYGYTF.

This clone was seen a single time. This CDR3 reads CAGSQSSNQPQHF. Here the CDR3 DNA reads TGTGCCGGTAGTCAGTCGAGCAATCAGCCCCAGCATTTT. The gene calls are TRBV7-9 and TRBJ1-5; unclear D gene. Germline-derived CDR1 and CDR2 are SEHNR and FQNEAQ (reference sequence). The V end was cut by 11 bases, the J end by 1 base, with 12 bases between. This CDR3 has 13 amino acids.

The V gene is TRBV11-3, the J gene TRBJ1-3, with TRBD1 as a possible D gene (5 bases). The V end was cut by 2 bases, the J end by 2 bases, with 7 bases between. This CDR3 region has 14 residues. Germline values: CDR1 SGHNT, CDR2 YENEEA. The DNA for the CDR3 is TGTGCCAGCAGCTTATCCAGGGCTGGAAACACCATATATTTT. Amino acids: CASSLSRAGNTIYF.

J is TRBJ1-4 and V is TRBV2; the match to TRBD1 covers 10 bases. This CDR3 is built from 12 residues. J gave up 10 bases and V 6 bases, and 2 bases lay outside the gene matches. Looked up from germline, CDR1 is SNHLY and CDR2 is FYNNEI. The CDR3: CASSWTGGKLFF. The CDR3 DNA reads TGTGCCAGCAGCTGGACAGGGGGAAAACTGTTTTTT.

This clone showed up just a few times. The chain couples TRBV28 to TRBJ2-5; the D call may be TRBD1 or TRBD2 (5 bases each). V gave up 5 bases and J gave up 2 bases, with 21 bases separating them. This CDR3 has 17 amino acids. Germline lookup yields CDR1 MDHEN and CDR2 SYDVKM. In nucleotides, the CDR3 is TGTGCCAGCAGTCCACCTCCTGAGGGGCTAGAACAAGAGACCCAGTACTTC. Amino acids: CASSPPPEGLEQETQYF. Full variable domain (remainder filled in from reference TRBV28 and TRBJ2-5): DVKVTQSSRYLVKRTGEKVFLECVQDMDHENMFWYRQDPGLGLRLIYFSYDVKMKEKGDIPEGYSVSREKKERFSLILESASTNQTSMYLCASSPPPEGLEQETQYFGPGTRLLVL.

The chain combines TRBV6-1 with TRBJ1-4; 12 bases fit TRBD1. The V gene's germline CDR1 is MNHNS and CDR2 SASEGT. The CDR3 consists of 18 residues. J gave up 4 bases and V 4 bases, and 10 bases lay outside the gene matches. The CDR3 spells CASSVGTGGFRGNEKLFF. CDR3 coding DNA: TGTGCCAGCAGTGTAGGGACAGGGGGCTTCCGCGGTAATGAAAAACTGTTTTTT.

The rearrangement links TRBV19 to TRBJ1-6; D might be TRBD1 (6 bases). There are 15 residues in the CDR3. Germline V CDR1 and CDR2: LNHDA, SQIVND (reference sequence). Trimming stripped 3 bases from V and 10 bases from J, with 16 bases between. This CDR3 is CASSIGQGFGSPLHF. In DNA form, the CDR3 reads TGTGCCAGTAGTATCGGGCAGGGGTTCGGGTCACCCCTCCACTTT.

V and J are TRBV5-1 and TRBJ1-6, with D tentatively TRBD1 (5 bases). V gave up 4 bases and J gave up 7 bases, with 18 bases separating them. Germline values: CDR1 SGHRS, CDR2 YFSETQ. The CDR3 has 16 residues. CDR3 sequence (DNA): TGCGCCAGCAGCCTAGCCTTCGACAGCTTCAATTCACCCCTCCACTTT. It encodes CASSLAFDSFNSPLHF.

The rearrangement joins TRBV7-2 to TRBJ1-1, with TRBD1 matching 8 bases. CDR1 and CDR2 (germline): SGHTA, FQGNSA. The CDR3 consists of 15 residues. J gave up 1 base and V 5 bases, and 6 bases lay outside the gene matches. The CDR3 reads CASSAPGTGNTEAFF. CDR3 in DNA: TGTGCCAGCAGCGCCCCCGGGACAGGGAACACTGAAGCTTTCTTT.

This chain joins TRBV29-1 and TRBJ2-1, with TRBD2 matching 9 bases. Germline trimming cut 8 bases from V and 7 bases from J; bases unmatched to any gene: 12. Germline CDR1 is SQVTM and CDR2 is ANQGSEA. This CDR3 is built from 14 residues. The CDR3 DNA reads as TGCAGCTTTGCGACTAGCGGAAGGCTTAATGAGCAGTTCTTC. It translates to CSFATSGRLNEQFF.

This clone has only a few counts. This chain links TRBV11-2 with TRBJ1-6; D not certain. From germline, CDR1 is SGHAT and CDR2 FQNNGV. The CDR3 is 14 residues long. Trimming shortened V by 3 bases and J by 5 bases, and 8 bases separated the two germline ends. This CDR3 is CASSFGGHNSPLHF. CDR3 sequence (DNA): TGTGCCAGCAGCTTCGGCGGCCATAATTCACCCCTCCACTTT.

The chain's CDR3 is CASSTLVSYEQYF. Written as DNA, the CDR3 is TGTGCCAGCAGCACCCTAGTTTCCTACGAGCAGTACTTC. The chain recombines TRBV21-1 with TRBJ2-7; the table assigns TRBD2, which was not confirmed against the DNA. TRBV21-1 is tagged as a pseudogene. The CDR3 loop spans 13 amino acids.

The chain combines TRBV28 with TRBJ1-5; unclear D gene. CDR1 and CDR2 from the germline V gene are MDHEN and SYDVKM. The V gene lost 3 bases and the J gene lost 6 bases, with 9 bases spanning the gap. The CDR3 extends over 13 amino acids. In nucleotides, the CDR3 is TGTGCCAGCAGTTTGGGCTGGTCTCAGCCCCAGCATTTT. Protein: CASSLGWSQPQHF.

The rearrangement uses TRBV6-5 and TRBJ1-3; a weak D match, TRBD1 (6 bases). V was trimmed by 8 bases and J by 0 bases, leaving 14 bases between them. The length of the CDR3 is 15 residues. Germline CDR1 MNHEY, CDR2 SVGAGI. The CDR3: CASAKDRFSGNTIYF. CDR3 DNA sequence: TGTGCCAGCGCTAAAGACAGGTTCTCTGGAAACACCATATATTTT.

V usage is TRBV29-1 and J usage is TRBJ1-1; D unclear. The germline CDR1 and CDR2 sequences are SQVTM and ANQGSEA. Trimming cost V 6 bases and J 0 bases, with 8 bases left between them. CDR3 length: 12 residues. The CDR3 DNA follows: TGCAGCGTGGTTGTGATGAACACTGAAGCTTTCTTT. It specifies CSVVVMNTEAFF.

V is TRBV6-1 and J is TRBJ2-1, with a tentative D call TRBD2 (6 bases). Germline V lookup: CDR1 MNHNS, CDR2 SASEGT. The V and J ends lost 0 bases and 10 bases respectively, with 22 bases between them. The CDR3 has 17 residues. The CDR3 spells CASSEAPVGISGMEQFF. CDR3 nucleotides: TGTGCCAGCAGTGAAGCCCCTGTAGGTATTAGCGGAATGGAGCAGTTCTTC.

The V gene is TRBV5-1, the J gene TRBJ1-6; 10 bases align to TRBD1. Germline V gene data show CDR1 as SGHRS and CDR2 as YFSETQ. The CDR3 contains 15 residues. V shed 3 bases and J 9 bases; nucleotides not matched to a gene: 6. Here the CDR3 DNA reads TGCGCCAGCAGCTGGGGGGACAGGGGAAGTTCACCCCTCCACTTT. This gives the protein CASSWGDRGSSPLHF.